A few counts support the clone carrying this T cell receptor beta chain. The antigen remains unidentified. The treatment: approximately nine-day PBMC culture with coronavirus spike peptide pools or control peptides (ViraFEST assay). This record comes from a study of vaccination and CD4 T cells after COVID-19. Across the study: Control cultures were given a CEFX pool, an HIV-1 Nef pool, or no peptide.

Cultured CD4+ T-cell DNA underwent Oncomine TCR Beta short-read sequencing. One entry per CDR3 protein results from TCRdb running MiXCR on the PCR reads. The sample holds more than 12,000 distinct CDR3 sequences, about 53% seen once. From germline, CDR1 is SNHLY and CDR2 FYNNEI. CDR3 size: 16 residues. V was clipped by 2 bases and J by 3 bases, with 14 bases between them. V is TRBV2 and J is TRBJ2-1, with no clear D. Specimen: CD4+ T cells from blood, cultured in vitro, collected before SARS-CoV-2 vaccination. The origin of this receptor is a human donor who had recovered from COVID-19. CDR3 sequence (DNA): TGTGCCAGCAGTGAAATAATTGGACCCCGCTACAATGAGCAGTTCTTC. Protein product: CASSEIIGPRYNEQFF.